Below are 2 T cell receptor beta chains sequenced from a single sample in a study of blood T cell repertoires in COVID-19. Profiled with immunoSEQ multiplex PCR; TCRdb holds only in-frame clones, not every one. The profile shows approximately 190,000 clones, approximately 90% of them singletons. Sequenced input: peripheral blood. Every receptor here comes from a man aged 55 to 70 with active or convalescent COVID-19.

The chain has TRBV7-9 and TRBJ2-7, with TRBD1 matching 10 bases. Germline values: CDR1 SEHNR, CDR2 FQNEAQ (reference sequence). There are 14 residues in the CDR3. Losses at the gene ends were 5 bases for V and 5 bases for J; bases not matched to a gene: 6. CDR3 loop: CASSTGTGVHEQYF. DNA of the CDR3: TGTGCCAGCAGCACCGGGACAGGGGTTCACGAGCAGTACTTC.

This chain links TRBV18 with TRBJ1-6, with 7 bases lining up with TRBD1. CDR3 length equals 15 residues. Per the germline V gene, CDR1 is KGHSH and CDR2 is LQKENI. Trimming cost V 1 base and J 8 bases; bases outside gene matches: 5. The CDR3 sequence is CASSPLVQGDSPLHF. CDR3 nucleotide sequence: TGTGCCAGCTCACCACTGGTCCAGGGGGATTCACCCCTCCACTTT.